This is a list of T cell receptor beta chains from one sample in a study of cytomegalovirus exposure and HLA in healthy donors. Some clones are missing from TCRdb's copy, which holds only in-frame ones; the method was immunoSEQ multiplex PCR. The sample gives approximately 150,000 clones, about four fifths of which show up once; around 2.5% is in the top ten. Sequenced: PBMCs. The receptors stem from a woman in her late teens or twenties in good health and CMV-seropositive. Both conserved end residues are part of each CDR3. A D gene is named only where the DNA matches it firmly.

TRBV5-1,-,CASSFLVSNYGYTF
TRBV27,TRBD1,CASSLGTANQPQHF
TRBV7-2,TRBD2,CASSLTGTRRYEQYF
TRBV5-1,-,CASRTGTSSYEQYF
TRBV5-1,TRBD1,CASSLLQGLSSSYEQYF
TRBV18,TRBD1,CASSNTGTGHFNSPLHF
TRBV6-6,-,CASSPPRDGGYNEQFF
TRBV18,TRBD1,CASSQTSTGGTGELFF
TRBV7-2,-,CASSLGSEAYGYTF
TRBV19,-,CASSIESRAAYEQYF
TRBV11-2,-,CASSSNYEQYF
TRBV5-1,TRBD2,CASSHPGGEQYF
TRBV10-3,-,CAISEDSNQPQHF
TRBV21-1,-,CASSRKPGRDGGYTF
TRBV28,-,CASSVGGDGNTIYF
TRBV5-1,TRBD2,CASSPPRTSGGDEQFF
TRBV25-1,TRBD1,CASSDRLGTGNYEQYF
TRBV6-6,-,CASSYSFQTSNQPQHF
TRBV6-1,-,CASSEALQAATGYTF
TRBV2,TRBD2,CAITTSGDQETQYF
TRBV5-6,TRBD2,CASSLGAGAGNEQFF
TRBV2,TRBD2,CASSEVGTRNNEQFF
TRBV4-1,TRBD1,CASSQGTGSDTQYF
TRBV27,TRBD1,CASRPGQGIQLHNYGYTF
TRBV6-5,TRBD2,CASTKGGVITDTQYF
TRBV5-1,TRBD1,CASSKDRGNSPLHF
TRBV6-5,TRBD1,CASSSRPGQGSGGYTF
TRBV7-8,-,CASSPQSGTEAFF
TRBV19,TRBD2,CASSIDLAGGYNEQFF
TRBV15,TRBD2,CATRRGVKETQYF
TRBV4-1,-,CASSQVGHPNQPQHF
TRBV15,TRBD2,CATGPGGNEQFF
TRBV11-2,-,CASSLGPRQSSGNTIYF
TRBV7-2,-,CASRGLSNTEAFF
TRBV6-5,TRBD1,CASSYSRQGSNQPQHF
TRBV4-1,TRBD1,CASSQVGQGNYNEQFF
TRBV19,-,CASSYGVEAFF
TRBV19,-,CASSPDSWMSNEQFF
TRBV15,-,CATTGDPGFTNEQFF
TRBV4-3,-,CASSKQGRDSPLHF
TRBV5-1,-,CASTLVGGGTEAFF
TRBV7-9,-,CASSWTVNTDTQYF
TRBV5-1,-,CASSPDIYEQYF
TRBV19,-,CASSRQNSNQPQHF
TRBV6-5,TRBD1,CASSYDRGRGYTF
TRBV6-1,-,CASSEAAPGELFF
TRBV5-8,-,CASSLEQASYEQYF
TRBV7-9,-,CASSFSRDYNEQFF
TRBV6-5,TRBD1,CASSPRTGAGNTIYF
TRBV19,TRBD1,CASSIGQGAYEQYF
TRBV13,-,CASSSEGTEAFF
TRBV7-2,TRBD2,CASSFSWTSGGPGETQYF